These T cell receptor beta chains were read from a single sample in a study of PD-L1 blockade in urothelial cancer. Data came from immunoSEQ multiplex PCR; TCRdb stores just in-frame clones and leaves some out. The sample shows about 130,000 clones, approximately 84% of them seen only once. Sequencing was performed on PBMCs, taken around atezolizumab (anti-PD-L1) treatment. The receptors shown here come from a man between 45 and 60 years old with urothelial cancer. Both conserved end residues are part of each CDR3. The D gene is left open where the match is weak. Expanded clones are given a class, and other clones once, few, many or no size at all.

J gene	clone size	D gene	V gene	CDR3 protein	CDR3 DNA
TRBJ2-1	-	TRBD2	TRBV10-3	CAISGGTSGRPSSYNEQFF	TGTGCCATCAGTGGGGGGACTAGCGGGAGGCCGAGCTCCTACAATGAGCAGTTCTTC
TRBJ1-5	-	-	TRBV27	CASMARGSNQPQHF	TGTGCCAGCATGGCGCGGGGGTCCAATCAGCCCCAGCATTTT
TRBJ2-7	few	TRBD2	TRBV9	CASSVAQGLAGGPTYEQYF	TGTGCCAGCAGCGTAGCCCAAGGACTAGCGGGAGGTCCTACCTACGAGCAGTACTTC
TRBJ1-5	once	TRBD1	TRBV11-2	CASSPGQGQQPQHF	TGTGCCAGCAGCCCTGGACAGGGACAACAGCCCCAGCATTTT
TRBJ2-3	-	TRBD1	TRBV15	CATSIPSGQVTDTQYF	TGTGCCACCAGCATACCCTCGGGACAGGTCACAGATACGCAGTATTTT
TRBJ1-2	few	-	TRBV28	CASSFGSRSYGYTF	TGTGCCAGCAGTTTTGGATCCAGGTCCTATGGCTACACCTTC
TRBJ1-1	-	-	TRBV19	CASRADWARSNTEAFF	TGTGCCAGTAGGGCGGACTGGGCCCGATCGAACACTGAAGCTTTCTTT
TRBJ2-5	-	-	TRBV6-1	CASSEARHSGQETQYF	TGTGCCAGCAGTGAAGCGAGACATAGCGGCCAAGAGACCCAGTACTTC
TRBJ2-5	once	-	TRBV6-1	CASSEGYRKQGGTQYF	TGTGCCAGCAGTGAAGGTTACCGGAAACAGGGTGGGACCCAGTACTTC
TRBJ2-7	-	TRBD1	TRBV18	CASSPPGTGVFYEQYF	TGTGCCAGCTCACCGCCCGGGACAGGGGTTTTCTACGAGCAGTACTTC
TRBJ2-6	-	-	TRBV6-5	CASRRSSGANVLTF	TGTGCCAGCAGGAGGAGTTCTGGGGCCAACGTCCTGACTTTC
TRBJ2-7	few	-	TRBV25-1	CASSDRGYEQYF	TGTGCCAGCAGTGATAGAGGATACGAGCAGTACTTC
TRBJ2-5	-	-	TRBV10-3	CAIGSGTDIGGTQYF	TGTGCCATCGGATCCGGGACCGACATCGGGGGGACCCAGTACTTC
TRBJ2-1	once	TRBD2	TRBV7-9	CASSPGTSGRAGYNEQFF	TGTGCCAGCAGCCCCGGGACTAGCGGGAGGGCGGGGTACAATGAGCAGTTCTTC
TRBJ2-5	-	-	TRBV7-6	CASSLTSSAGAGETQYF	TGTGCCAGCAGCTTAACCTCGTCCGCGGGGGCAGGGGAGACCCAGTACTTC
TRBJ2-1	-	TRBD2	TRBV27	CASSPKRLAGSGEQFF	TGTGCCAGCAGTCCCAAGCGACTAGCGGGATCAGGTGAGCAGTTCTTC
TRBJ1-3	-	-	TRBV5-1	CASSPAAGYSGNTIYF	TGCGCCAGCAGCCCGGCGGCCGGATACTCTGGAAACACCATATATTTT
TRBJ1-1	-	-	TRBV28	CASRPFQVTTEAFF	TGTGCCAGCAGACCCTTTCAGGTAACCACTGAAGCTTTCTTT
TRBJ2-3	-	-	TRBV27	CASSLFGTDTQYF	TGTGCCAGCAGTTTATTCGGCACAGATACGCAGTATTTT
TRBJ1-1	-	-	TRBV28	CASRAGNPAFF	TGTGCCAGCAGGGCAGGGAATCCAGCTTTCTTT
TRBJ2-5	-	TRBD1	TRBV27	CASSSQGAKETQYF	TGTGCCAGCAGTTCCCAGGGGGCTAAGGAGACCCAGTACTTC
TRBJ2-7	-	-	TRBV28	CASSLRGFGEQYF	TGTGCCAGCAGTTTAAGGGGGTTCGGCGAGCAGTACTTC
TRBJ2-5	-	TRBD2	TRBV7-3	CASSLGLASETQYF	TGTGCCAGCAGCTTAGGACTAGCGAGCGAGACCCAGTACTTC
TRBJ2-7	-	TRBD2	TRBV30	CACLAVPYEQYF	TGTGCCTGTCTAGCGGTTCCTTACGAGCAGTACTTC
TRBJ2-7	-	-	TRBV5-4	CASSFGGSYEQYF	TGTGCCAGCAGCTTCGGCGGCTCCTACGAGCAGTACTTC
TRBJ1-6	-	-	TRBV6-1	CASSPVTVQNSPLHF	TGTGCCAGCAGTCCCGTGACAGTGCAGAATTCACCCCTCCACTTT
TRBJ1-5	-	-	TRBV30	CAWSKPTAFSNQPQHF	TGTGCCTGGAGTAAACCGACAGCTTTCAGCAATCAGCCCCAGCATTTT
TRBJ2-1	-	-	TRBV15	CATSRAHYNEQFF	TGTGCCACCAGCAGGGCACATTACAATGAGCAGTTCTTC
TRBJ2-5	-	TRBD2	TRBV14	CASSHLTSGSRETQYF	TGTGCCAGCAGCCACCTTACTAGCGGGAGTCGAGAGACCCAGTACTTC
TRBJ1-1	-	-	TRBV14	CASSQLVSEAFF	TGTGCCAGCAGCCAATTGGTGAGCGAAGCTTTCTTT
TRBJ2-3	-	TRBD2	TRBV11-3	CASSYGLESDTQYF	TGTGCCAGCAGCTACGGACTAGAGTCAGATACGCAGTATTTT
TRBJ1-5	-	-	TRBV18	CASSPAPGDQPQHF	TGTGCCAGCTCACCGGCCCCAGGGGATCAGCCCCAGCATTTT
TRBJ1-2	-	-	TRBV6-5	CASSLRQTNYGYTF	TGTGCCAGCAGTTTAAGACAGACTAACTATGGCTACACCTTC